A single sample is the source of the 11 T cell receptor beta chains below, sequenced in a study of CD4+ T cells in melanoma. Some clones are missing from TCRdb's copy, which holds only in-frame ones; the method was immunoSEQ multiplex PCR. The sample comprises 55,000 or so clones, roughly three quarters of which are singletons, and 4.8% rests with the top ten. The source material was tumor tissue. The receptor set was obtained from a human donor with melanoma.

The chain combines TRBV30 with TRBJ2-5; D is tentatively TRBD1 or TRBD2 (5 bases each). Germline V gene data show CDR1 as GTSNPN and CDR2 as SVGIG (reference sequence). The CDR3 is 14 residues long. The germline V and J ends were trimmed by 0 bases and 5 bases, with 13 bases remaining between them. CDR3 sequence: CAWSVSGLVETQYF. CDR3 nucleotide sequence: TGTGCCTGGAGTGTCTCGGGGCTTGTGGAGACCCAGTACTTC.

The chain combines TRBV9 with TRBJ2-7; 9 bases align to TRBD1. The CDR3 loop spans 14 amino acids. Germline V CDR1 and CDR2: SGDLS, YYNGEE. The J segment lost 2 bases and the V segment lost 3 bases, leaving 3 bases of the junction unmatched. The CDR3 loop reads CASSAGTGPYEQYF. The CDR3 DNA is TGTGCCAGCAGCGCAGGGACAGGGCCCTACGAGCAGTACTTC.

This clone was seen many times. J is TRBJ2-3 and V is TRBV19; the match to TRBD1 covers 8 bases. After removal of 5 bases from V and 11 bases from J, the junction contained 3 bases not matched to a gene. The CDR3 is 11 amino acids. Looked up from germline, CDR1 is LNHDA and CDR2 is SQIVND (reference sequence). This CDR3 reads CASSSGGVQYF. CDR3 sequence (DNA): TGTGCCAGTAGTTCAGGGGGCGTGCAGTATTTT.

The rearrangement links TRBV4-1 to TRBJ1-4; the match to TRBD1 covers 10 bases. The CDR3 contains 16 residues. With 4 bases clipped from V and 5 bases from J, the junction kept 7 bases outside the gene matches. The V gene's germline CDR1 is MGHRA and CDR2 YSYEKL. The CDR3, as DNA: TGCGCCAGCAGCCGGCCCCGGGACAGGGGAAATGAAAAACTGTTTTTT. Its protein product is CASSRPRDRGNEKLFF.

This chain uses TRBV4-1 with TRBJ2-4; the D gene is possibly TRBD1 (6 bases). The CDR3 totals 15 residues. V was shortened by 6 bases and J by 1 base, with 13 bases between the two germline ends. Germline assignment: CDR1 MGHRA and CDR2 YSYEKL. The CDR3 is CASSRLQGAKNIQYF. The CDR3 DNA follows: TGCGCCAGCAGTCGCCTCCAGGGGGCCAAAAACATTCAGTACTTC.

There are a few counts of this clone. The chain links TRBV7-6 to TRBJ1-1; no clear D gene. The CDR3 sequence is 14 residues long. In germline, CDR1 is SGHVS, CDR2 FNYEAQ. Deletions cut 4 bases from V and 7 bases from J, with 16 bases between. The CDR3 nucleotides read TGTGCCAGCAGCTCCGCTGACGGCCGCGGTGAAGCTTTCTTT. Its translation is CASSSADGRGEAFF.

This clone turned up a few times. The chain combines TRBV5-8 with TRBJ2-5; no clear D gene. V lost 4 bases to trimming and J lost 5 bases, with 6 bases between them. The CDR3 extends over 11 amino acids. CDR1 is SGHTS, CDR2 YDEGEE, per germline. In DNA, the CDR3 is TGTGCCAGCAGCCTCTTGGAGACCCAGTACTTC. Protein: CASSLLETQYF.

CDR3 protein: CASSVTGLAGNQYF. The CDR3 DNA reads TGTGCCAGCAGCGTAACAGGACTAGCGGGAAATCAGTACTTC. J is TRBJ2-5 and V is TRBV9, with 12 bases lining up with TRBD2. CDR1 and CDR2 from the germline V gene are SGDLS and YYNGEE. The CDR3 is 14 amino acids. With 1 base clipped from V and 11 bases from J, the junction kept 6 bases outside the gene matches.

The rearrangement joins TRBV6-1 to TRBJ2-3, with D hard to call. The V gene's germline CDR1 is MNHNS and CDR2 SASEGT. Trimming took 6 bases from V and 0 from J, leaving 1 base between them. This CDR3 is 11 amino acids long. CDR3 sequence (DNA): TGTGCCAGCAGAAGCACAGATACGCAGTATTTT. Its protein is CASRSTDTQYF.

The chain joins TRBV9 to TRBJ1-3, with D unclear. The germline V and J ends were trimmed by 4 bases and 0 bases, with 5 bases remaining between them. Germline V lookup: CDR1 SGDLS, CDR2 YYNGEE. The length of the CDR3 is 13 residues. CDR3 bases: TGTGCCAGCAGCTCGAGCTCTGGAAACACCATATATTTT. As protein: CASSSSSGNTIYF.

This clone showed up just a few times. This chain links TRBV15 with TRBJ1-5, with D tentatively TRBD1 (5 bases). CDR1 LNHNV and CDR2 YYDKDF come from the germline V gene (reference sequence). This CDR3 comprises 16 residues. V was trimmed by 3 bases and J by 9 bases, leaving 21 bases between them. CDR3 protein: CATSRGVGTDHSPQHF. The DNA of the CDR3 is TGTGCCACCAGCAGGGGTGTCGGGACCGACCATTCGCCCCAGCATTTT.